The entry below describes one T cell receptor (beta chain). This sample is part of a study of technical replicates of blood from a handful of donors. Using immunoSEQ multiplex PCR, the repertoire was profiled, and TCRdb retains in-frame clones only, with some absent. This table has around 54,000 clones, roughly 95% appearing once. Sequencing was carried out using T cells isolated from PBMCs. This receptor was obtained from a human donor in good health.

The CDR3 DNA sequence: TGTGCCAGTAGTAATAGCGGTTCTGGTAGAGATACGCAGTATTTT. Its protein product is CASSNSGSGRDTQYF. This sequence joins TRBV19 and TRBJ2-3, with D maybe TRBD2 (6 bases). V was pared by 4 bases and J by 5 bases, with 16 bases between. The CDR3 totals 15 residues. Germline V CDR1 and CDR2: LNHDA, SQIVND (reference sequence).